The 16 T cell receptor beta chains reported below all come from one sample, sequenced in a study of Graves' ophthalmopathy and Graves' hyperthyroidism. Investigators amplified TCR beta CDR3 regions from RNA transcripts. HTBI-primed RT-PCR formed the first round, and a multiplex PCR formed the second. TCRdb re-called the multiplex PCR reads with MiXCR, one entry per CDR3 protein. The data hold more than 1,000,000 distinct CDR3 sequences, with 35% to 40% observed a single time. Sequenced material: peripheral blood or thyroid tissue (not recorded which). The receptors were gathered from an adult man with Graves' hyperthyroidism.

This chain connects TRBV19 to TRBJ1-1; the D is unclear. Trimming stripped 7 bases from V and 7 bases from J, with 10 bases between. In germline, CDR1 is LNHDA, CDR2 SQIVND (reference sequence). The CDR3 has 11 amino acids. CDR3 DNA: TGTGCCAGTAACCAGGACGGTGAAGCTTTCTTT. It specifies CASNQDGEAFF.

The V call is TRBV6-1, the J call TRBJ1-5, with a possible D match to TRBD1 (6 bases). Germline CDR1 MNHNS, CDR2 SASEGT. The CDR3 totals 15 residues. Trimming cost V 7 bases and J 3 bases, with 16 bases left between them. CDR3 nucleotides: TGTGCCAGCAAGCGGCCGGGGGCGACCAATCAGCCCCAGCATTTT. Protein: CASKRPGATNQPQHF.

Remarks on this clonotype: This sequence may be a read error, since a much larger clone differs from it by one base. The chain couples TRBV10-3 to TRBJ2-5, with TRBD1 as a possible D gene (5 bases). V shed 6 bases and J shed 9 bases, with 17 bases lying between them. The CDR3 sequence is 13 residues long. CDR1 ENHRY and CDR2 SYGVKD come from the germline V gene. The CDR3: CAISGLGAMAQYF. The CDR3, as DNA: TGTGCCATCAGCGGATTAGGGGCCATGGCCCAGTACTTC.

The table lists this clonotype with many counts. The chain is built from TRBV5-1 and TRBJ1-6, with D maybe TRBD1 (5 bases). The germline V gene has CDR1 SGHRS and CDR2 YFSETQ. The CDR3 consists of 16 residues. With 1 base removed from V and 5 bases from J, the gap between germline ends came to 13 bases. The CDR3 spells CASSLRGDGNNSPLHF. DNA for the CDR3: TGCGCCAGCAGCTTGCGAGGGGACGGCAATAATTCACCCCTCCACTTT.

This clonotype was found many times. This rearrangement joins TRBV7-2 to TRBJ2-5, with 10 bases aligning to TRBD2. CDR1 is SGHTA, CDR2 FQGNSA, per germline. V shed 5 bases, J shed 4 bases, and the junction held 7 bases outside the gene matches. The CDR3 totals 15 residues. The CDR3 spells CASSAYSGGRETQYF. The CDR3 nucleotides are TGTGCCAGCAGCGCATATAGCGGGGGGAGAGAGACCCAGTACTTC.

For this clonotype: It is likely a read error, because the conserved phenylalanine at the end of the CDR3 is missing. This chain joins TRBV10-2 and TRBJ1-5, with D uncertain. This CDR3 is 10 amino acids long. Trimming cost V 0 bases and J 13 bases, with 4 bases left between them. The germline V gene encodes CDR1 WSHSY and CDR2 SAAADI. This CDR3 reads CASSESGQHY. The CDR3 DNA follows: TGCGCCAGCAGTGAGTCCGGACAGCATTAT.

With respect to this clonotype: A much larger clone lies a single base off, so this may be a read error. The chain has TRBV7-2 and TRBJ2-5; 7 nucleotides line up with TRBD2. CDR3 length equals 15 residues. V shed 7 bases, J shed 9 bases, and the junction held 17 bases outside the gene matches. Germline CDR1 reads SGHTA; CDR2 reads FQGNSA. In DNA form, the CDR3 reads TGTGCCAGCAACTCCATTGGGGGGGTCGGGGAGGCCCAGTACTTC. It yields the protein CASNSIGGVGEAQYF.

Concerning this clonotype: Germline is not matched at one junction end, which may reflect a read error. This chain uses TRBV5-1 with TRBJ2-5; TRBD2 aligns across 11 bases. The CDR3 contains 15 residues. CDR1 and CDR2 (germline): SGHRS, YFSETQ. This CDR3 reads CASVVGSGRAETRYF. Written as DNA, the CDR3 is TGCGCCAGCGTTGTAGGTAGCGGGAGGGCGGAGACCCGGTACTTC.

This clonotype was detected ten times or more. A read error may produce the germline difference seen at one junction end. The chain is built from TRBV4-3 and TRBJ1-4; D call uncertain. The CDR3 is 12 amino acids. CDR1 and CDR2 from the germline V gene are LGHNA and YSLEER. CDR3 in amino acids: CASSQVGGFPSF. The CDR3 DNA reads TGCGCCAGCAGCCAAGTGGGCGGGTTTCCAAGCTTT.

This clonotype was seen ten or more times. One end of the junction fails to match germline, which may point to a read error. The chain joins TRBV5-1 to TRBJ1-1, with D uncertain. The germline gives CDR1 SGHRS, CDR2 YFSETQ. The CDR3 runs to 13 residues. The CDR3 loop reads CASSLVGLTEAFF. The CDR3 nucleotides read TGTGCCAGCAGCTTAGTTGGACTCACTGAAGCTTTCTTT.

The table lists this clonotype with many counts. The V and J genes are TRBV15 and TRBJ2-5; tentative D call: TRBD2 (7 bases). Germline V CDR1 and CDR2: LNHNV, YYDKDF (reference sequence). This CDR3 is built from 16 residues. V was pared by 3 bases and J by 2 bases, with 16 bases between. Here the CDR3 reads CATSSWGGYRQETQYF. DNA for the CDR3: TGTGCCACCAGCAGTTGGGGGGGCTATCGTCAAGAGACCCAGTACTTC. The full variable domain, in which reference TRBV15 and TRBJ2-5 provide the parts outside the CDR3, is DAMVIQNPRYQVTQFGKPVTLSCSQTLNHNVMYWYQQKSSQAPKLLFHYYDKDFNNEADTPDNFQSRRPNTSFCFLDIRSPGLGDTAMYLCATSSWGGYRQETQYFGPGTRLLVL.

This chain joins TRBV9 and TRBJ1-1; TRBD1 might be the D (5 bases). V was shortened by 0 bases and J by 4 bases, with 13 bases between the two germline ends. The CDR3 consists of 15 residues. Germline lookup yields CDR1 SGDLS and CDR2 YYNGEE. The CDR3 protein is CASSVGWGLGTEAFF. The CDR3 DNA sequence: TGTGCCAGCAGCGTAGGTTGGGGGTTAGGCACTGAAGCTTTCTTT. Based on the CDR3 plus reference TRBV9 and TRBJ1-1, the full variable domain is DSGVTQTPKHLITATGQRVTLRCSPRSGDLSVYWYQQSLDQGLQFLIQYYNGEERAKGNILERFSAQQFPDLHSELNLSSLELGDSALYFCASSVGWGLGTEAFFGQGTRLTVV.

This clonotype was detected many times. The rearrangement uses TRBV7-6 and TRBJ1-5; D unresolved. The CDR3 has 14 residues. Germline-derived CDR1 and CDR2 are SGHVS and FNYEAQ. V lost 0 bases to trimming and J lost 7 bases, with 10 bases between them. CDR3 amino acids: CASSLARSGQPQHF. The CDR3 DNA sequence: TGTGCCAGCAGCTTAGCGCGCAGCGGCCAGCCCCAGCATTTT.

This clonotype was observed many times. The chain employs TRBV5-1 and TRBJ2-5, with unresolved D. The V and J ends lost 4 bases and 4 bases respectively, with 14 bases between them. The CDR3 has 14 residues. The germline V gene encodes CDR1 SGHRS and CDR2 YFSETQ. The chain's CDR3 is CASSLPRAAETQYF. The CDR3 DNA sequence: TGCGCCAGCAGCCTCCCTAGGGCGGCAGAGACCCAGTACTTC.

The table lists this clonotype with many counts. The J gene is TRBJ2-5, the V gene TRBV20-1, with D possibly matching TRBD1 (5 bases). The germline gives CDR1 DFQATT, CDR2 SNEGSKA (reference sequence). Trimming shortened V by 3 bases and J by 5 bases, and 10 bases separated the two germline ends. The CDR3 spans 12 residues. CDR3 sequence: CSASRGYETQYF. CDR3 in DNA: TGCAGTGCTAGTAGGGGTTACGAGACCCAGTACTTC.

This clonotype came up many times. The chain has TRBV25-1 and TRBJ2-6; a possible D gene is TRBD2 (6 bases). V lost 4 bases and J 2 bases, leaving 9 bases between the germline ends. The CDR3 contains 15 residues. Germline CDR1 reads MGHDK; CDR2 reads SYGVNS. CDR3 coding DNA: TGTGCCAGCAGTGCTTGGGAGGCTGGGGCCAACGTCCTGACTTTC. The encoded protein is CASSAWEAGANVLTF.